These 18 T cell receptor beta chains came from one sample sequenced in a study of T-cell memory formation after mild COVID-19. MiXCR, run by TCRdb on the 5' RACE reads, gives a single entry per CDR3 protein. The top ten clones hold roughly 2.2% of a sample with more than 100,000 distinct CDR3 sequences, about 6% of them seen once. The sequenced sample consisted of PBMCs or a T cell subset sorted from them (not recorded which). The receptors were sampled from an adult woman who had mild COVID-19 (a few samples of this study predate the infection). Cell type and time point are not known.

The chain is built from TRBV12-3 or TRBV12-4 and TRBJ2-7; TRBD1 agrees at 7 bases. The V segment lost 6 bases and the J segment 0 bases; nucleotides outside the gene matches: 5. This CDR3 spans 14 amino acids. DNA for the CDR3: TGTGCCAGCAGCCCGACAGGGAGCTCCTACGAGCAGTACTTC. It encodes CASSPTGSSYEQYF.

This clonotype occurred many times. This chain uses TRBV24-1 with TRBJ2-1, with D perhaps TRBD2 (5 bases). V lost 3 bases and J lost 3, with 11 bases in between. Germline V gene lookup returns CDR1 KGHDR and CDR2 SFDVKD. This CDR3 has 15 residues. Here the CDR3 DNA reads TGTGCCACCAGTGATCCCCGGGATGTCTACAATGAGCAGTTCTTC. Amino acids: CATSDPRDVYNEQFF.

This clonotype was seen ten or more times. At one end, the junction sequence differs from germline, possibly due to a read error. The rearrangement uses TRBV10-3 and TRBJ1-1; 10 bases map to TRBD1. The CDR3 extends over 13 amino acids. The germline V gene has CDR1 ENHRY and CDR2 SYGVKD. The CDR3 spells CAIRRQGASEVDF. The CDR3 DNA is TGTGCCATCAGACGACAGGGGGCCTCAGAAGTTGATTTT.

This clonotype was counted at least ten times. The chain links TRBV12-3 or TRBV12-4 to TRBJ2-4; maybe TRBD2 (6 bases). The CDR3 is 14 residues long. The V gene lost 8 bases and the J gene lost 8 bases, with 19 bases spanning the gap. The CDR3 here is CASSQGAAGYIQYF. CDR3 DNA: TGTGCCAGCTCTCAGGGAGCTGCGGGGTACATTCAGTACTTC.

This clonotype came up many times. The genes are TRBV6-2 or TRBV6-3 and TRBJ2-5; TRBD2 is a possible D gene (5 bases). CDR3 length equals 17 residues. From germline, CDR1 is MNHEY and CDR2 SVGEGT. V lost 6 bases, J lost 0 bases, and 20 bases lay in between. This chain's CDR3 is CASRGFEGTTYQETQYF. In DNA, the CDR3 is TGTGCCAGCAGAGGTTTTGAGGGCACGACGTACCAAGAGACCCAGTACTTC.

This clonotype was recorded a few times. V and J are TRBV27 and TRBJ2-5, with D tentatively TRBD2 (6 bases). Deletions cut 0 bases from V and 2 bases from J, with 16 bases between. This CDR3 comprises 17 residues. The germline V gene encodes CDR1 MNHEY and CDR2 SMNVEV (reference sequence). The CDR3 DNA sequence: TGTGCCAGCAGTTTATCGAGGGACGGGACTCTACAAGAGACCCAGTACTTC. This translates into CASSLSRDGTLQETQYF.

This clonotype appeared a few times. V is TRBV7-9 and J is TRBJ1-1; D gene ambiguous. This CDR3 is built from 13 residues. Trimming removed 6 bases at V and 1 base at J, with 9 bases between. The germline V gene has CDR1 SEHNR and CDR2 FQNEAQ (reference sequence). The CDR3 DNA sequence: TGTGCCAGCAGGGCCTTAGGGAACACTGAAGCTTTCTTT. Protein sequence: CASRALGNTEAFF.

The rearrangement joins TRBV3-1 to TRBJ1-1, with 7 bases identical to TRBD1. In germline, CDR1 is LGHDT, CDR2 YNNKEL (reference sequence). This CDR3 is 16 amino acids long. Unmatched junction bases numbered 9, after V lost 3 bases and J lost 2 bases. In nucleotides, the CDR3 is TGTGCCAGCAGCCATTCCGCAGGGGGGGCAAACACTGAAGCTTTCTTT. It translates to CASSHSAGGANTEAFF.

The CDR3 bases are TGTGCCAGCAGCCAACCGGGGGGGTCGCCAGCCAAAAACATTCAGTACTTC. Translating gives CASSQPGGSPAKNIQYF. The genes are TRBV3-1 and TRBJ2-4; 8 bases are shared with TRBD2. The ends lost 2 bases at V and 0 bases at J; junction bases unmatched: 6. The CDR3 consists of 17 residues. From germline, CDR1 is LGHDT and CDR2 YNNKEL (reference sequence).

This clonotype has a handful of counts. DNA of the CDR3: TGCGCCAGCAGCTTGGCCCCGACAGGAAAAAGCTCTGGAAACACCATATATTTT. Translation gives CASSLAPTGKSSGNTIYF. This chain joins TRBV5-1 and TRBJ1-3, with D perhaps matching TRBD1 (6 bases). This CDR3 contains 18 residues. V dropped 0 bases and J dropped 0 bases, with 16 bases sitting between them. Germline-derived CDR1 and CDR2 are SGHRS and YFSETQ.

This clonotype was detected many times. The chain combines TRBV7-9 with TRBJ1-5; no firm D call. Trimming pared 1 base from V and 5 bases from J, leaving 6 bases between. Germline V gene data show CDR1 as SEHNR and CDR2 as FQNEAQ (reference sequence). CDR3 length: 13 residues. The CDR3 sequence: CASSLGKDQPQHF. The CDR3 coding sequence is TGTGCCAGCAGCTTAGGGAAAGATCAGCCCCAGCATTTT.

The sample holds many counts of this clonotype. V gene TRBV6-5 combines with J gene TRBJ1-5, with no clear D. CDR3 length: 13 residues. Germline CDR1 reads MNHEY; CDR2 reads SVGAGI. Trimming took 2 bases from V and 4 from J, leaving 6 bases between them. CDR3 in amino acids: CASSYTVNQPQHF. The CDR3 coding sequence is TGTGCCAGCAGTTACACTGTAAATCAGCCCCAGCATTTT.

This clonotype was detected only a few times. The V gene is TRBV11-2, the J gene TRBJ2-3; D might be TRBD1 or TRBD2, each matching 6 bases. Germline loops: CDR1 SGHAT, CDR2 FQNNGV. Trimming took 1 base from V and 4 from J, leaving 12 bases between them. There are 15 residues in the CDR3. As DNA, the CDR3 is TGTGCCAGCAGCTTAGTAGGGGGGCTTTCAGATACGCAGTATTTT. Translating it yields CASSLVGGLSDTQYF. Looking up the rest from reference TRBV11-2 and TRBJ2-3 gives the full variable domain: EAGVAQSPRYKIIEKRQSVAFWCNPISGHATLYWYQQILGQGPKLLIQFQNNGVVDDSQLPKDRFSAERLKGVDSTLKIQPAKLEDSAVYLCASSLVGGLSDTQYFGPGTRLTVL.

This clonotype was counted ten times or more. The chain couples TRBV6-5 to TRBJ1-1; 10 bases align to TRBD1. CDR1 and CDR2 from the germline V gene are MNHEY and SVGAGI. The CDR3 contains 15 residues. After removal of 5 bases from V and 2 bases from J, the junction contained 5 bases not matched to a gene. CDR3 coding DNA: TGTGCCAGCAGTGAGACAGGGGGCCCTAACACTGAAGCTTTCTTT. Protein sequence: CASSETGGPNTEAFF.

This clonotype was seen repeatedly, ten times or more. The V call is TRBV5-1, the J call TRBJ2-7; TRBD1 agrees at 10 bases. V gave up 4 bases and J gave up 2 bases; unmatched junction bases: 3. This CDR3 comprises 14 residues. Germline V CDR1 and CDR2: SGHRS, YFSETQ. Written as DNA, the CDR3 is TGCGCCAGCAGCACAGGGACAGGGGCCTACGAGCAGTACTTC. Its protein product is CASSTGTGAYEQYF.

This clonotype was seen a few times. The chain has TRBV18 and TRBJ2-4, with 7 bases identical to TRBD1. The J segment lost 0 bases and the V segment lost 0 bases, leaving 2 bases of the junction unmatched. Per the germline V gene, CDR1 is KGHSH and CDR2 is LQKENI. The CDR3 is 16 amino acids. CDR3 sequence: CASSPPGQLAKNIQYF. The CDR3 nucleotides are TGTGCCAGCTCACCACCGGGACAGCTAGCCAAAAACATTCAGTACTTC.

The genes are TRBV4-2 and TRBJ2-1; 7 positions match TRBD2. V was pared by 4 bases and J by 0 bases, with 6 bases of the junction left unmatched. The CDR3 length is 16 residues. The germline V gene has CDR1 LGHNA and CDR2 YNFKEQ. The CDR3 is CASSRDLAASYNEQFF. CDR3 bases: TGTGCCAGCAGCCGCGACCTAGCGGCCTCCTACAATGAGCAGTTCTTC.

This clonotype was seen ten or more times. The V and J genes are TRBV5-1 and TRBJ2-1; no clear D. The CDR3 sequence is 17 residues long. CDR1 and CDR2 (germline): SGHRS, YFSETQ. Trimming shortened V by 2 bases and J by 0 bases, and 15 bases separated the two germline ends. CDR3 DNA sequence: TGCGCCAGCAGCTTAGATGCGGCACAGAGCTCCTACAATGAGCAGTTCTTC. It is translated as CASSLDAAQSSYNEQFF.